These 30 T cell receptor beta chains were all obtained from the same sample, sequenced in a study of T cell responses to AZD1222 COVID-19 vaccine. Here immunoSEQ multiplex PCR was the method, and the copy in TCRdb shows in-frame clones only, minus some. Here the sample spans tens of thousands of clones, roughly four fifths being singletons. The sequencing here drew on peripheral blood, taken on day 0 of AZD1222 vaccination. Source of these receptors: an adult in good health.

In nucleotides, the CDR3 is TGCGCCAGCAGCGAACGTTGGGGCTACGAGCAGTACTTC. It is translated as CASSERWGYEQYF. V gene TRBV5-1 combines with J gene TRBJ2-7; no firm D call. CDR3 length: 13 residues. Trimming took 4 bases from V and 3 from J, leaving 11 bases between them. Germline V lookup: CDR1 SGHRS, CDR2 YFSETQ.

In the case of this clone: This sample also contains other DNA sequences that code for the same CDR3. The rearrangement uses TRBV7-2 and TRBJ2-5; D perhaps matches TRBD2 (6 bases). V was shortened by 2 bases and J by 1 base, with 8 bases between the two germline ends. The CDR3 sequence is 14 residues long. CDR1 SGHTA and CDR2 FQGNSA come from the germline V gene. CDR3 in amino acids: CASSLSRGQETQYF. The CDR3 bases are TGTGCCAGCAGCTTATCGCGGGGCCAAGAGACCCAGTACTTC.

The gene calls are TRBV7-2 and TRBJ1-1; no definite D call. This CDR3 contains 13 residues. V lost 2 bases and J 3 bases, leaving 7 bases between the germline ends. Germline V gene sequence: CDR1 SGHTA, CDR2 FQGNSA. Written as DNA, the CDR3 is TGTGCCAGCAGCTTACAATTGTACACTGAAGCTTTCTTT. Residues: CASSLQLYTEAFF.

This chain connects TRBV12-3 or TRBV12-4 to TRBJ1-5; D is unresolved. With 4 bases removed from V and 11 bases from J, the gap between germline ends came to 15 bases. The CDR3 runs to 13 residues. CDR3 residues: CASSSNYEMAQHF. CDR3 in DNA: TGTGCCAGCAGTTCGAACTATGAAATGGCCCAGCATTTT.

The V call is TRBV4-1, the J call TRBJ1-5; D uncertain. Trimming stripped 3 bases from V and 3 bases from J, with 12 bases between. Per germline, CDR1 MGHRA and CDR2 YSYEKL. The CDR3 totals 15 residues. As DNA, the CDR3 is TGCGCCAGCAGCCAGGGCGACGGACTCAATCAGCCCCAGCATTTT. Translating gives CASSQGDGLNQPQHF.

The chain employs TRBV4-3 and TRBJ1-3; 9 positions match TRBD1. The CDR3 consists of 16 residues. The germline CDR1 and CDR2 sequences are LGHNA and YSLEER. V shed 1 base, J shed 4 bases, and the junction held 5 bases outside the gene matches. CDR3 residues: CASSQGTGVSGNTIYF. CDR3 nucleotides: TGCGCCAGCAGCCAAGGGACAGGGGTTAGCGGAAACACCATATATTTT.

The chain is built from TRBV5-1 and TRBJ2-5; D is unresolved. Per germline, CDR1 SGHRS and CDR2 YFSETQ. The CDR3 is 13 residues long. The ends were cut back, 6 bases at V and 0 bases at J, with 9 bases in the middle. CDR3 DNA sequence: TGCGCCAGCATGAGCGAGTACCAAGAGACCCAGTACTTC. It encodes CASMSEYQETQYF.

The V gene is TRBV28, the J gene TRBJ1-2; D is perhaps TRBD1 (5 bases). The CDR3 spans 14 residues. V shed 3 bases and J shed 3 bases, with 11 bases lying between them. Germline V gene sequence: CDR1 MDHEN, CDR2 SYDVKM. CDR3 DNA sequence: TGTGCCAGCAGTTTGGGGGTACGGGACTATGGCTACACCTTC. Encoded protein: CASSLGVRDYGYTF.

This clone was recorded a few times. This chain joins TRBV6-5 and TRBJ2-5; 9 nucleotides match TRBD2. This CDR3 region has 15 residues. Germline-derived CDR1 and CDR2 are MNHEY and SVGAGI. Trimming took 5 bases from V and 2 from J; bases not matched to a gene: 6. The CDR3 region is CASSRGLAAQETQYF. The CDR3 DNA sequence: TGTGCCAGCAGTCGGGGACTAGCAGCACAAGAGACCCAGTACTTC.

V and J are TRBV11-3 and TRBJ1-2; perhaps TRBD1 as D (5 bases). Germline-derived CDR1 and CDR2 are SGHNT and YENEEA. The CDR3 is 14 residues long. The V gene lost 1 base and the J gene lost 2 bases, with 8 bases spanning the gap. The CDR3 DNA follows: TGTGCCAGCAGCTTAGGGGGGGACAACTATGGCTACACCTTC. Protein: CASSLGGDNYGYTF. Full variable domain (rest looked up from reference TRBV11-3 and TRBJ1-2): EAGVVQSPRYKIIEKKQPVAFWCNPISGHNTLYWYLQNLGQGPELLIRYENEEAVDDSQLPKDRFSAERLKGVDSTLKIQPAELGDSAVYLCASSLGGDNYGYTFGSGTRLTVV.

This chain's CDR3 is CASQKSNQPQHF. For the CDR3, the DNA is TGTGCCAGCCAAAAGAGCAATCAGCCCCAGCATTTT. The V gene is TRBV2, the J gene TRBJ1-5; D gene ambiguous. Per the germline V gene, CDR1 is SNHLY and CDR2 is FYNNEI. V lost 8 bases to trimming and J lost 1 base, with 6 bases between them. The CDR3 has 12 amino acids.

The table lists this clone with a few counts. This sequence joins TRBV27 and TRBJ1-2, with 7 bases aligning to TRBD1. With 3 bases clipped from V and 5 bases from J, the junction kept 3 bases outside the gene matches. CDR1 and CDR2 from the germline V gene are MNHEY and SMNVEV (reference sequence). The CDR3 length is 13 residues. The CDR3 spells CASSFARGYGYTF. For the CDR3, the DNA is TGTGCCAGCAGTTTCGCCAGGGGGTATGGCTACACCTTC.

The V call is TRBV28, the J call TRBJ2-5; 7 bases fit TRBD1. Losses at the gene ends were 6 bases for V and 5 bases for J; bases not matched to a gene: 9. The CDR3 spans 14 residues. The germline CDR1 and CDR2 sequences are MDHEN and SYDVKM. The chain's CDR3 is CASRETGLGETQYF. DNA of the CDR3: TGTGCCAGCAGGGAGACAGGGTTAGGGGAGACCCAGTACTTC.

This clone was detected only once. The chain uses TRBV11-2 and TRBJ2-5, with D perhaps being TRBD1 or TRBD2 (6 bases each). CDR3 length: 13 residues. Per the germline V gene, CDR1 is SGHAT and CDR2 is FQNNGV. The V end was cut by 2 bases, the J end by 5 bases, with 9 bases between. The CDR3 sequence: CASSLWGAETQYF. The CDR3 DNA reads TGTGCCAGCAGCTTATGGGGGGCTGAGACCCAGTACTTC.

The CDR3 spells CASSLYGGSYEQYF. CDR3 sequence (DNA): TGTGCCAGCAGCTTATACGGGGGCTCCTACGAGCAGTACTTC. This rearrangement joins TRBV11-2 to TRBJ2-7; D possibly corresponds to TRBD2 (6 bases). The CDR3 spans 14 residues. The V end lost 2 bases, the J end lost 0 bases, and 8 bases lay between the germline ends. Germline V gene lookup returns CDR1 SGHAT and CDR2 FQNNGV.

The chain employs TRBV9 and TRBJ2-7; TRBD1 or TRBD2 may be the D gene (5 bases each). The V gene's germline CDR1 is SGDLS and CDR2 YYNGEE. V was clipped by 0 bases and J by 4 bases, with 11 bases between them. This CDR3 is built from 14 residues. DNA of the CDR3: TGTGCCAGCAGCGTAGGAGGGGACGCTTACGAGCAGTACTTC. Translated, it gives CASSVGGDAYEQYF.

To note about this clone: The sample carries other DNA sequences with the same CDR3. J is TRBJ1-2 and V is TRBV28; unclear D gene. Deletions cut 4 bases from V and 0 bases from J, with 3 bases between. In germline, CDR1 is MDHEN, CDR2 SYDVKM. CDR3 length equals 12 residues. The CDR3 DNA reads TGTGCCAGCAGTTCCACTAACTATGGCTACACCTTC. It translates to CASSSTNYGYTF.

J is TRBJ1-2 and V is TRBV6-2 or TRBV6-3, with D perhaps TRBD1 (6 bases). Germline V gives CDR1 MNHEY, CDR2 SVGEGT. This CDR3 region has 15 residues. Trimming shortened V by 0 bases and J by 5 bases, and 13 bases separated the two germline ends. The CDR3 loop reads CASSYSATGSYGYTF. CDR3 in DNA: TGTGCCAGCAGTTACTCGGCGACAGGATCTTATGGCTACACCTTC.

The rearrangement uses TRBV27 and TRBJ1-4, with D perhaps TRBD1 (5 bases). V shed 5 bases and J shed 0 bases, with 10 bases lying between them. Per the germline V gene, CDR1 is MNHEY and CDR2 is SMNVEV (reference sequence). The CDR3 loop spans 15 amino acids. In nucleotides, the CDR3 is TGTGCCAGCAGTGATCGACAGTCAACTAATGAAAAACTGTTTTTT. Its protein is CASSDRQSTNEKLFF.

In nucleotides, the CDR3 is TGTGCCAGCAGTGACCCGACAGGGAGCAGTGGCTACACCTTC. It yields the protein CASSDPTGSSGYTF. V usage is TRBV6-1 and J usage is TRBJ1-2; 7 bases align to TRBD1. This CDR3 has 14 residues. V lost 3 bases to trimming and J lost 7 bases; unmatched junction nucleotides: 8. CDR1 MNHNS and CDR2 SASEGT come from the germline V gene.

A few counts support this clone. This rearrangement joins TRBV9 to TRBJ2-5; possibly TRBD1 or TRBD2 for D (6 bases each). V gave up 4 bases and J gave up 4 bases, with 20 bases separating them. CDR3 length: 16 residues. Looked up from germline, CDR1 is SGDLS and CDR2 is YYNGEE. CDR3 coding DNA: TGTGCCAGCAGCTCGAGGGAAGGGGGGCCGGGAGAGACCCAGTACTTC. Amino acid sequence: CASSSREGGPGETQYF.

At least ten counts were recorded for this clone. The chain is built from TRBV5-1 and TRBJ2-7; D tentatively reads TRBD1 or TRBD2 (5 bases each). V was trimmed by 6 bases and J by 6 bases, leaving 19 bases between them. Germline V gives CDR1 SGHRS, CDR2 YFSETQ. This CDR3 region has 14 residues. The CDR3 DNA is TGCGCCAGCACCCCGGGGCTTAGGTCGGTCGAGCAGTACTTC. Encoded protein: CASTPGLRSVEQYF.

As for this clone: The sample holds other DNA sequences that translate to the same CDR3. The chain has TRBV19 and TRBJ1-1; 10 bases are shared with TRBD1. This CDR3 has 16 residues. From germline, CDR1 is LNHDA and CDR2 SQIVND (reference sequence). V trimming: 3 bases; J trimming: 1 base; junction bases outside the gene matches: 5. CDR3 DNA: TGTGCCAGTAGTATTCGGACAGGGGGATCGAACACTGAAGCTTTCTTT. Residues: CASSIRTGGSNTEAFF.

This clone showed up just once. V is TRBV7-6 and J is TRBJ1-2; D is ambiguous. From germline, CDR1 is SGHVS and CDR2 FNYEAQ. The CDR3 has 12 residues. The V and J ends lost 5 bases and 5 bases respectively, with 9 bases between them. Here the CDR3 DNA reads TGTGCCAGCAGCGAGACGGCATATGGCTACACCTTC. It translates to CASSETAYGYTF.

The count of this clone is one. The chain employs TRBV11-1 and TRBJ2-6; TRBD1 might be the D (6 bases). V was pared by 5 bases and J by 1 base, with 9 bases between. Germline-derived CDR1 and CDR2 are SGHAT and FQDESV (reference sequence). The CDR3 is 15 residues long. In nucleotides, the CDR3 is TGTGCCAGCAGCCGAGGGGGATCTGGGGCCAACGTCCTGACTTTC. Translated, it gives CASSRGGSGANVLTF.

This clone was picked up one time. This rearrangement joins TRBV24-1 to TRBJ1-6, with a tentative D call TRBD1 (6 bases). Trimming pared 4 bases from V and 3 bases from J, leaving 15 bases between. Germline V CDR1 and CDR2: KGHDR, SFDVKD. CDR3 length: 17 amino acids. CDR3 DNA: TGTGCCACCAGTGAACCGGGACAAGAAGACTATAATTCACCCCTCCACTTT. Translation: CATSEPGQEDYNSPLHF.

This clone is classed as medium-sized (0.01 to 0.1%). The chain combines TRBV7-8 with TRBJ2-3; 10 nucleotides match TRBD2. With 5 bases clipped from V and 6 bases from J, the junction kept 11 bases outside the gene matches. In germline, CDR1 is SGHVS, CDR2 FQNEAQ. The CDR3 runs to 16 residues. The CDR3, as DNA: TGTGCCAGCAGCCCTGGGATAGCGGGGGGTGGGGATACGCAGTATTTT. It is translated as CASSPGIAGGGDTQYF.

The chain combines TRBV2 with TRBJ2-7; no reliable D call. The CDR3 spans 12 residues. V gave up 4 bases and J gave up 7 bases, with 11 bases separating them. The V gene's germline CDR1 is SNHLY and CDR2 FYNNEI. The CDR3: CASSGTRREQYF. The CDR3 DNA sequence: TGTGCCAGCAGTGGGACGCGGCGGGAGCAGTACTTC. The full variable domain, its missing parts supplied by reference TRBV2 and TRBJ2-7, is EPEVTQTPSHQVTQMGQEVILRCVPISNHLYFYWYRQILGQKVEFLVSFYNNEISEKSEIFDDQFSVERPDGSNFTLKIRSTKLEDSAMYFCASSGTRREQYFGPGTRLTVT.

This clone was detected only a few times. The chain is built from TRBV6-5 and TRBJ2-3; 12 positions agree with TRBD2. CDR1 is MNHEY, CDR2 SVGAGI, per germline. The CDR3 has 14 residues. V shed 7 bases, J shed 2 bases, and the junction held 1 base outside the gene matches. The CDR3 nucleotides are TGTGCCAGCACTAGCGGGGGGGCCACAGATACGCAGTATTTT. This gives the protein CASTSGGATDTQYF.

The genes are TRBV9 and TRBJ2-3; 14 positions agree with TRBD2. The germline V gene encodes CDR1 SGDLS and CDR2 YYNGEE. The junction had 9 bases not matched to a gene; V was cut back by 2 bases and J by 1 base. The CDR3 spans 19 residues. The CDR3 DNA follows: TGTGCCAGCAGCGTCGGGACTAGCGGGGGCCCGCGGCGCACAGATACGCAGTATTTT. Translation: CASSVGTSGGPRRTDTQYF.